Below are 27 T cell receptor beta chains sequenced from a single sample in a study of blood T cell repertoires in COVID-19. Repertoires were generated with immunoSEQ multiplex PCR, while TCRdb's copy carries only in-frame clones and drops some. In the table there are 100,000 to 120,000 clones, roughly 85% of which are singletons. The material sequenced was peripheral blood. The receptors shown here come from a human donor in a cohort sampled during active COVID-19.

This clone was picked up a small number of times. The chain recombines TRBV5-1 with TRBJ2-7; D may be TRBD2 (6 bases). Trimming removed 2 bases at V and 6 bases at J, with 12 bases between. Per the germline V gene, CDR1 is SGHRS and CDR2 is YFSETQ. This CDR3 comprises 13 residues. CDR3 sequence reads: CASSLLQGGEQYF. CDR3 bases: TGCGCCAGCAGCTTACTGCAGGGAGGCGAGCAGTACTTC.

The genes are TRBV6-2 or TRBV6-3 and TRBJ2-7; TRBD1 is a possible D gene (6 bases). Trimming removed 1 base at V and 5 bases at J, with 27 bases between. This CDR3 has 19 residues. Germline V gene sequence: CDR1 MNHEY, CDR2 SVGEGT. CDR3 bases: TGTGCCAGCAGTTACTGGGTGACCGGGGCGAACAGGGTACAAAACGAGCAGTACTTC. Its protein product is CASSYWVTGANRVQNEQYF.

This clone turned up a few times. The chain employs TRBV19 and TRBJ2-2, with D perhaps TRBD2 (7 bases). Germline CDR1 LNHDA, CDR2 SQIVND (reference sequence). The CDR3 covers 14 residues. Trimming pared 1 base from V and 6 bases from J, leaving 9 bases between. This chain's CDR3 is CASSIAGGPGELFF. The CDR3 DNA reads TGTGCCAGTAGTATAGCGGGGGGCCCCGGGGAGCTGTTTTTT.

V gene TRBV29-1 combines with J gene TRBJ2-1; 9 bases match TRBD2. This CDR3 is built from 14 residues. Trimming removed 6 bases from V and 7 bases from J; junction bases left unmatched: 10. Germline V gene sequence: CDR1 SQVTM, CDR2 ANQGSEA. CDR3 sequence reads: CSVRGASGDNEQFF. The DNA for the CDR3 is TGCAGCGTCCGGGGGGCTAGCGGGGATAATGAGCAGTTCTTC.

The chain combines TRBV2 with TRBJ2-7; the match to TRBD1 covers 8 bases. The germline CDR1 and CDR2 sequences are SNHLY and FYNNEI. CDR3 length: 15 amino acids. Trimming cost V 7 bases and J 1 base; bases outside gene matches: 9. The CDR3 is CASNRDRGTSYEQYF. The CDR3 DNA is TGTGCCAGCAACCGTGACAGGGGAACTTCCTACGAGCAGTACTTC.

The chain couples TRBV7-2 to TRBJ2-7, with TRBD2 matching 10 bases. V lost 5 bases, J lost 4 bases, and 8 bases stayed unmatched. CDR1 is SGHTA, CDR2 FQGNSA, per germline. This CDR3 has 15 residues. DNA of the CDR3: TGTGCCAGCAGCGAAGCTAGCGGGGGCATTTACGAGCAGTACTTC. As protein: CASSEASGGIYEQYF.

The gene calls are TRBV5-1 and TRBJ2-3; 12 positions match TRBD2. Germline CDR1 and CDR2: SGHRS and YFSETQ. This CDR3 has 16 residues. V lost 3 bases to trimming and J lost 5 bases; unmatched junction nucleotides: 7. The DNA of the CDR3 is TGCGCCAGCAGCTCGCTAGCGGGGGGGGCCAAAGATACGCAGTATTTT. It codes for CASSSLAGGAKDTQYF.

This chain joins TRBV11-3 and TRBJ2-3, with 7 bases aligning to TRBD2. Losses at the gene ends were 1 base for V and 5 bases for J; bases not matched to a gene: 6. The length of the CDR3 is 15 residues. CDR1 is SGHNT, CDR2 YENEEA, per germline. CDR3 amino acids: CASSLVGREEDTQYF. The CDR3, as DNA: TGTGCCAGCAGCTTAGTAGGGAGGGAGGAAGATACGCAGTATTTT. Together with reference TRBV11-3 and TRBJ2-3, the CDR3 gives the full variable domain: EAGVVQSPRYKIIEKKQPVAFWCNPISGHNTLYWYLQNLGQGPELLIRYENEEAVDDSQLPKDRFSAERLKGVDSTLKIQPAELGDSAVYLCASSLVGREEDTQYFGPGTRLTVL.

The chain links TRBV7-2 to TRBJ1-4; D call uncertain. Germline V lookup: CDR1 SGHTA, CDR2 FQGNSA. V lost 5 bases, J lost 3 bases, and 10 bases lay in between. The CDR3 is made up of 14 amino acids. The CDR3 spells CASSRGVANEKLFF. As DNA, the CDR3 is TGTGCCAGCAGCCGCGGCGTAGCTAATGAAAAACTGTTTTTT. Together with reference TRBV7-2 and TRBJ1-4, the CDR3 gives the full variable domain: GAGVSQSPSNKVTEKGKDVELRCDPISGHTALYWYRQSLGQGLEFLIYFQGNSAPDKSGLPSDRFSAERTGGSVSTLTIQRTQQEDSAVYLCASSRGVANEKLFFGSGTQLSVL.

V is TRBV10-2 and J is TRBJ2-7; TRBD1 aligns across 9 bases. V trimming: 3 bases; J trimming: 2 bases; junction bases outside the gene matches: 8. The CDR3 loop spans 16 amino acids. From germline, CDR1 is WSHSY and CDR2 SAAADI. CDR3 sequence: CASSENSGQGTYEQYF. As DNA, the CDR3 is TGCGCCAGCAGTGAAAATAGCGGACAGGGGACCTACGAGCAGTACTTC.

V is TRBV19 and J is TRBJ2-5, with D possibly TRBD1 on 6 matching bases. CDR1 and CDR2 (germline): LNHDA, SQIVND (reference sequence). Trimming stripped 4 bases from V and 3 bases from J, with 12 bases between. There are 14 residues in the CDR3. DNA of the CDR3: TGTGCCAGTAGTAAAACAGGGATAGAAGAGACCCAGTACTTC. Its protein product is CASSKTGIEETQYF.

The V and J genes are TRBV18 and TRBJ2-1; 12 nucleotides line up with TRBD2. The germline gives CDR1 KGHSH, CDR2 LQKENI. This CDR3 comprises 19 residues. The V segment lost 2 bases and the J segment 0 bases; nucleotides outside the gene matches: 8. The CDR3 region has the DNA TGTGCCAGCTCACCAGCTAGCGGGGGGGCCATTGCCTCCTACAATGAGCAGTTCTTC. Residues: CASSPASGGAIASYNEQFF.

The gene calls are TRBV6-2 or TRBV6-3 and TRBJ1-1; 7 bases are a match to TRBD1. The CDR3 totals 19 residues. V trimming: 2 bases; J trimming: 0 bases; junction bases outside the gene matches: 15. Germline V lookup: CDR1 MNHEY, CDR2 SVGEGT. The CDR3 spells CASSYLAGQGGVMNTEAFF. The CDR3 DNA sequence: TGTGCCAGCAGTTACCTGGCTGGCCAGGGGGGAGTGATGAACACTGAAGCTTTCTTT.

The V gene is TRBV7-2, the J gene TRBJ1-3; TRBD1 aligns across 9 bases. This CDR3 spans 17 amino acids. The V and J ends lost 6 bases and 1 base, in that order; junction bases with no gene match: 10. Germline-derived CDR1 and CDR2 are SGHTA and FQGNSA. The chain's CDR3 is CASSLRQGVQSGNTIYF. CDR3 coding DNA: TGTGCCAGCAGTTTAAGACAGGGGGTTCAATCTGGAAACACCATATATTTT.

In its sample, this clone was seen a few times. This sequence joins TRBV7-9 and TRBJ2-7, with 8 bases that match TRBD1. V lost 1 base and J lost 1; bases outside the gene matches: 0. In germline, CDR1 is SEHNR, CDR2 FQNEAQ (reference sequence). The CDR3 extends over 14 amino acids. CDR3 sequence: CASSLGTGSYEQYF. The CDR3 bases are TGTGCCAGCAGCTTAGGGACAGGGTCCTACGAGCAGTACTTC.

The chain links TRBV4-3 to TRBJ2-1; the match to TRBD2 covers 8 bases. The V segment lost 4 bases and the J segment 4 bases; nucleotides outside the gene matches: 3. CDR1 is LGHNA and CDR2 is YSLEER in the germline V gene. This CDR3 comprises 14 residues. CDR3 DNA: TGCGCCAGCAGCCCGGGACTAGAATACAATGAGCAGTTCTTC. Translating it yields CASSPGLEYNEQFF.

The genes are TRBV12-5 and TRBJ2-3; tentatively, D is TRBD1 (5 bases). The CDR3 contains 12 residues. V gave up 6 bases and J gave up 4 bases, with 8 bases separating them. Germline CDR1 and CDR2: LGHNT and FRNRAP. Written as DNA, the CDR3 is TGTGCTAGTGGACTCAGGGCAGATACGCAGTATTTT. Translating it yields CASGLRADTQYF.

This clone has more than one count but fewer than ten. The CDR3 is CASIPDRGQKYTEAFF. The CDR3 DNA sequence: TGTGCCAGTATCCCAGACAGGGGGCAGAAGTACACTGAAGCTTTCTTT. This sequence joins TRBV19 and TRBJ1-1; TRBD1 aligns across 10 bases. Germline CDR1 and CDR2: LNHDA and SQIVND (reference sequence). The CDR3 extends over 16 amino acids. Unmatched junction bases numbered 11, after V lost 7 bases and J lost 3 bases.

The chain couples TRBV10-2 to TRBJ2-7, with 8 positions matching TRBD1. Per the germline V gene, CDR1 is WSHSY and CDR2 is SAAADI. The J segment lost 0 bases and the V segment lost 3 bases, leaving 4 bases of the junction unmatched. The CDR3 contains 15 residues. The chain's CDR3 is CASSERQGISYEQYF. In nucleotides, the CDR3 is TGCGCCAGCAGTGAAAGACAGGGGATCTCCTACGAGCAGTACTTC.

The V gene is TRBV19, the J gene TRBJ2-3; D not certain. The CDR3 is made up of 13 amino acids. With 5 bases removed from V and 2 bases from J, the gap between germline ends came to 8 bases. The germline gives CDR1 LNHDA, CDR2 SQIVND (reference sequence). CDR3 nucleotides: TGTGCCAGTAGTCCCCTGGCCACAGATACGCAGTATTTT. Its translation: CASSPLATDTQYF.

The V and J genes are TRBV28 and TRBJ1-4, with D perhaps TRBD1 (6 bases). The CDR3 extends over 15 amino acids. The V end was cut by 4 bases, the J end by 13 bases, with 22 bases between. The V gene's germline CDR1 is MDHEN and CDR2 SYDVKM. CDR3 in DNA: TGTGCCAGCAGTTCCCGATCCGTAGACAGGTCGAGACTGTTTTTT. Its protein product is CASSSRSVDRSRLFF.

V is TRBV20-1 and J is TRBJ1-2, with no clear D. V lost 3 bases and J lost 4, with 15 bases in between. This CDR3 is 14 amino acids long. Germline values: CDR1 DFQATT, CDR2 SNEGSKA (reference sequence). The CDR3 sequence: CSASLTDFAYGYTF. The CDR3 nucleotides are TGCAGTGCTAGTCTTACCGACTTCGCCTATGGCTACACCTTC.

The chain couples TRBV7-2 to TRBJ1-4; 8 nucleotides match TRBD1. CDR1 is SGHTA, CDR2 FQGNSA, per germline. The CDR3 runs to 14 residues. Losses at the gene ends were 4 bases for V and 5 bases for J; bases not matched to a gene: 3. CDR3 residues: CASSSNRGNEKLFF. In DNA, the CDR3 is TGTGCCAGCAGCTCAAACAGGGGGAATGAAAAACTGTTTTTT.

The chain uses TRBV6-1 and TRBJ2-1; D is unclear. The V gene lost 0 bases and the J gene lost 9 bases, with 6 bases spanning the gap. Germline CDR1 reads MNHNS; CDR2 reads SASEGT. CDR3 length equals 12 residues. The CDR3 reads CASSEALFEQFF. DNA of the CDR3: TGTGCCAGCAGTGAAGCCTTATTTGAGCAGTTCTTC.

The chain uses TRBV6-6 and TRBJ1-1; 8 nucleotides align to TRBD1. The CDR3 sequence is 13 residues long. The V segment lost 6 bases and the J segment 7 bases; nucleotides outside the gene matches: 7. Germline assignment: CDR1 MNHNY and CDR2 SVGAGI (reference sequence). The CDR3, as DNA: TGTGCCAGCAGCCCGGGACAGGTTTATGAAGCTTTCTTT. Its translation: CASSPGQVYEAFF.

The rearrangement uses TRBV9 and TRBJ1-2; tentative D call: TRBD1 (5 bases). The CDR3 has 15 residues. The ends were cut back, 4 bases at V and 0 bases at J, with 13 bases in the middle. Germline V gives CDR1 SGDLS, CDR2 YYNGEE. The CDR3 is CASSPRQQSNYGYTF. Here the CDR3 DNA reads TGTGCCAGCAGCCCTCGACAGCAGTCTAACTATGGCTACACCTTC.

This chain's CDR3 is CASSGSFTSGGTDTQYF. Here the CDR3 DNA reads TGCGCCAGCAGCGGATCCTTTACTAGCGGGGGAACAGATACGCAGTATTTT. The chain couples TRBV5-1 to TRBJ2-3; TRBD2 matches 11 bases. This CDR3 is 17 amino acids long. Germline loops: CDR1 SGHRS, CDR2 YFSETQ. V dropped 4 bases and J dropped 3; count of bases not matched to a gene: 10.